A selection of T cell receptor beta chains follows, all from one sample in a study of cytomegalovirus exposure and HLA in healthy donors. Method: immunoSEQ multiplex PCR; TCRdb's copy keeps in-frame clones and lacks some. The sample holds fewer than 70,000 clones, about 86% seen once. Material for sequencing was PBMCs. These receptors came from a man aged 35 to 55 in good health and CMV-seronegative. Both conserved end residues are part of each CDR3. A D gene is named only where the DNA matches it firmly. Part of the rows lack a size; the others show once, few, many or a class for expanded clones.

j_gene	d_gene	v_gene	len	abundance	CDR3aa	CDR3nt
TRBJ1-2	-	TRBV7-2	13	-	CASSLDSNYGYTF	TGTGCCAGCAGCTTGGACTCTAACTATGGCTACACCTTC
TRBJ1-6	-	TRBV6-1	18	-	CASSEWRGGRVGNSPLHF	TGTGCCAGCAGTGAATGGAGGGGTGGGAGGGTAGGGAATTCACCCCTCCACTTT
TRBJ2-1	TRBD1	TRBV9	16	-	CASSVTPGQGYNEQFF	TGTGCCAGCAGCGTAACTCCGGGACAGGGGTACAATGAGCAGTTCTTC
TRBJ1-5	-	TRBV7-2	15	-	CASSQDSSRNQPQHF	TGTGCCAGCAGCCAGGACAGCTCCCGCAATCAGCCCCAGCATTTT
TRBJ1-2	TRBD1	TRBV4-3	15	once	CASSQADREGDGYTF	TGCGCCAGCAGCCAAGCGGACAGGGAAGGGGATGGCTACACCTTC
TRBJ1-6	TRBD1	TRBV28	15	-	CASSTPTGVNSPLHF	TGTGCCAGCAGTACCCCAACAGGGGTGAATTCACCCCTCCACTTT
TRBJ1-3	-	TRBV9	16	-	CASSVAVRTPGNTIYF	TGTGCCAGCAGCGTAGCTGTCAGGACTCCTGGAAACACCATATATTTT
TRBJ2-3	TRBD2	TRBV10-3	11	-	CAASGLDTQYF	TGTGCCGCTAGCGGATTAGATACGCAGTATTTT
TRBJ2-2	TRBD2	TRBV30	13	-	CAWSVSTGGVLFF	TGTGCCTGGAGTGTATCGACGGGGGGGGTGCTGTTTTTT
TRBJ1-1	TRBD1	TRBV9	14	-	CASSVGDSRTEAFF	TGTGCCAGCAGCGTTGGGGACAGTCGAACTGAAGCTTTCTTT
TRBJ1-1	TRBD1	TRBV10-3	13	few	CAISQGDSTEAFF	TGTGCCATCAGCCAGGGGGATAGCACTGAAGCTTTCTTT
TRBJ1-5	-	TRBV5-1	16	-	CASSPGGGGRYQPQHF	TGCGCCAGCAGCCCCGGCGGGGGGGGCCGGTATCAGCCCCAGCATTTT
TRBJ2-7	-	TRBV4-1	14	-	CASSQGAITYEQYF	TGCGCCAGCAGCCAAGGGGCCATTACCTACGAGCAGTACTTC
TRBJ1-4	TRBD1	TRBV7-6	17	-	CASRRGQGASDLEKLFF	TGTGCCAGCAGACGAGGACAGGGGGCGTCTGATTTGGAAAAACTGTTTTTT
TRBJ1-6	-	TRBV30	15	-	CAWDHSGTYNSPLHF	TGTGCCTGGGATCATTCGGGGACCTATAATTCACCCCTCCACTTT
TRBJ1-4	-	TRBV5-8	15	-	CASSLRQRLREKLFF	TGTGCCAGCAGCCTTCGACAGAGGTTGAGAGAAAAACTGTTTTTT
TRBJ1-6	TRBD1	TRBV5-1	18	-	CASSPYSRQGGPNSPLHF	TGCGCCAGCAGCCCCTACAGCCGACAGGGTGGCCCCAATTCACCCCTCCACTTT
TRBJ2-2	-	TRBV30	14	-	CAWSGTLNTGELFF	TGCGCCTGGAGTGGGACACTGAACACCGGGGAGCTGTTTTTT